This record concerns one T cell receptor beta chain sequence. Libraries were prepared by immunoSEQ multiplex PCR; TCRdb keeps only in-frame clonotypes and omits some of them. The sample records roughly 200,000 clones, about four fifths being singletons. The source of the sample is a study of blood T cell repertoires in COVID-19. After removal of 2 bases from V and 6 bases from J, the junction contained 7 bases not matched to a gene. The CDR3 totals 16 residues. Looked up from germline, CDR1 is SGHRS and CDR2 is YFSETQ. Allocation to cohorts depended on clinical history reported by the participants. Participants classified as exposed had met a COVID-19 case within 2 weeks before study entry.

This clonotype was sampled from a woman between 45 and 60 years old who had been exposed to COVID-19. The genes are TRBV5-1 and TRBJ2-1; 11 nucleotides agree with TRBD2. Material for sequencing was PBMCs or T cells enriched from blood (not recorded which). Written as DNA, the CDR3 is TGCGCCAGCAGCTTACTAGCTAGCGGGGGGACCAATGAGCAGTTCTTC. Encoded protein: CASSLLASGGTNEQFF.